This TCR beta chain was obtained from a study of Graves' ophthalmopathy and Graves' hyperthyroidism. Study outcomes and limitations: Among thyroid clonotypes expanded above 0.001 frequency, most also appeared in blood.

CDR3 length equals 15 residues. Germline V gene lookup returns CDR1 DFQATT and CDR2 SNEGSKA (reference sequence). Trimming took 6 bases from V and 0 from J, leaving 17 bases between them. The sample holds many counts of this clonotype. The antigen is undetermined. Patients newly diagnosed with hyperthyroidism, under 2 months' duration, were aged 18 to 65, the study reports. Other autoimmune diseases, uncontrolled infections, pregnancy or lactation led to the exclusion of patients. A diagnosis was made from clinical symptoms together with serum thyroxine, TRAb, thyroid ultrasound and orbital computed tomography. RNA transcripts were the template, and TCR beta CDR3 regions were amplified from them. HTBI primers were employed in first-round RT-PCR, then a second-round multiplex PCR followed. TCRdb reprocessed the multiplex PCR reads with MiXCR, giving one entry per CDR3 protein. The repertoire includes around 1,200,000 distinct CDR3 sequences, 35% to 45% of them detected once, and over 8.5% sits in the top ten.

This TCR was sampled from an adult man with Graves' hyperthyroidism. This chain joins TRBV20-1 and TRBJ1-1, with D uncertain. Material: peripheral blood or thyroid tissue (not recorded which). CDR3 in DNA: TGCAGTGCCCCTGCCAACGTCCGGATGAACACTGAAGCTTTCTTT. This sequence encodes CSAPANVRMNTEAFF.